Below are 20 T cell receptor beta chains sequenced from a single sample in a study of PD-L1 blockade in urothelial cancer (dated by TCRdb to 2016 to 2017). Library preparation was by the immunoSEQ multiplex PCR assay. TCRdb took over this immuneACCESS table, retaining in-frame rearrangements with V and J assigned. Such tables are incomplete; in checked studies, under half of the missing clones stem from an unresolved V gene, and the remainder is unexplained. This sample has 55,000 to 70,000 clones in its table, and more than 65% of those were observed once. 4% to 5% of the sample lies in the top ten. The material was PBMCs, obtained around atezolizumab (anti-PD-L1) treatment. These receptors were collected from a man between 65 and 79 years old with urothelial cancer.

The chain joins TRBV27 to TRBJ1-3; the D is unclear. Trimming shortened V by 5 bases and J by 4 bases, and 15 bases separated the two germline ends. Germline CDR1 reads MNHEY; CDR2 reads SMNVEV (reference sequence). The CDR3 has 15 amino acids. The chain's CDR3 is CASSQTSESGNTIYF. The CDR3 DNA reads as TGTGCCAGCAGTCAAACTTCGGAGTCGGGAAACACCATATATTTT.

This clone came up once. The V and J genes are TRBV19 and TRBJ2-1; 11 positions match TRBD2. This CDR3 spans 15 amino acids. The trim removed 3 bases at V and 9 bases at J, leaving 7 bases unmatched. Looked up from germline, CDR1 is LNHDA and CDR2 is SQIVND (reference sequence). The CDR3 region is CASSILAGGGVEQFF. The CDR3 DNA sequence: TGTGCCAGTAGTATTCTAGCGGGAGGTGGCGTTGAGCAGTTCTTC.

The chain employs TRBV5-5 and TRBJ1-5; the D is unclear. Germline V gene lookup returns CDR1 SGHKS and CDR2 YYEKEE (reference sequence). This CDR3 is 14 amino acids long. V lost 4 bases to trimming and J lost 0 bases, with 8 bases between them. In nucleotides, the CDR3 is TGTGCCAGCAGCCCGGGAGCTAGCAATCAGCCCCAGCATTTT. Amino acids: CASSPGASNQPQHF.

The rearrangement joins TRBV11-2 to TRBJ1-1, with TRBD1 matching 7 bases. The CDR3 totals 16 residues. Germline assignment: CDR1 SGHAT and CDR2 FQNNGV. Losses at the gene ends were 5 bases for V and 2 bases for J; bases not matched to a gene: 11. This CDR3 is CASSGIPGGDNTEAFF. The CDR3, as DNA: TGTGCCAGCAGCGGTATCCCAGGGGGAGACAACACTGAAGCTTTCTTT.

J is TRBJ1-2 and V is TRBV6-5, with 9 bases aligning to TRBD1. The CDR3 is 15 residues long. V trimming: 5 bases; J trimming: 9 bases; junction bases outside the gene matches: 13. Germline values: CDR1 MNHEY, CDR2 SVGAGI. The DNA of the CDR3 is TGTGCCAGCAGTAGGACCCCCCGGGGACAGGGAAGCTACACCTTC. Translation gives CASSRTPRGQGSYTF.

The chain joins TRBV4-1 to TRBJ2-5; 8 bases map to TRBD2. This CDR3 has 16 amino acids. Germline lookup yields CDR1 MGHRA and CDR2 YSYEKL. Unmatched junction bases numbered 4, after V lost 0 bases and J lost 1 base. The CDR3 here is CASSQDPTSGQETQYF. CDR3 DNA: TGCGCCAGCAGCCAAGATCCAACTAGCGGCCAAGAGACCCAGTACTTC.

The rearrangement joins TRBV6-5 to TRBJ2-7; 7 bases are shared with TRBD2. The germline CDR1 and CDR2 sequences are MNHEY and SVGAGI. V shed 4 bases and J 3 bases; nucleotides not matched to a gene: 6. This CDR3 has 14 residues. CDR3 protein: CASSLYRGSYEQYF. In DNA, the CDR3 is TGTGCCAGCAGTTTATACCGCGGGAGCTACGAGCAGTACTTC.

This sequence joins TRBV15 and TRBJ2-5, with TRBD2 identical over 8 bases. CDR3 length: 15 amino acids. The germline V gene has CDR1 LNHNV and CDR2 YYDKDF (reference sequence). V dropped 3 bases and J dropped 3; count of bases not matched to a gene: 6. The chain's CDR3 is CATSREGAGEETQYF. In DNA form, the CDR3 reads TGTGCCACCAGCAGGGAAGGAGCGGGGGAAGAGACCCAGTACTTC.

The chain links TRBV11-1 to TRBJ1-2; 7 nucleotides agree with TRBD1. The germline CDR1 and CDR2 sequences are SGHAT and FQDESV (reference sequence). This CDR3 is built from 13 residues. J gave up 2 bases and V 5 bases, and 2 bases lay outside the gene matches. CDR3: CASSPGQNYGYTF. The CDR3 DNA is TGTGCCAGCAGCCCGGGACAGAACTATGGCTACACCTTC.

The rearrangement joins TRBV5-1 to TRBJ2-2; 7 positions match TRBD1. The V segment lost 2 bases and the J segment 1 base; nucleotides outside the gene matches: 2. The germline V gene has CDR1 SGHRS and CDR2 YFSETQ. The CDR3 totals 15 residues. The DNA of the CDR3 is TGCGCCAGCAGCTTAGGGACAGAGAACACCGGGGAGCTGTTTTTT. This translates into CASSLGTENTGELFF.

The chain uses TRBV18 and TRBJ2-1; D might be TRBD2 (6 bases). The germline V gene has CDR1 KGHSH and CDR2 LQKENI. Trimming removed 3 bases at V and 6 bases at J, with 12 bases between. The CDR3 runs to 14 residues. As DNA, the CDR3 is TGTGCCAGCTCACCTAGTCGGGGGAGCAATGAGCAGTTCTTC. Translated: CASSPSRGSNEQFF.

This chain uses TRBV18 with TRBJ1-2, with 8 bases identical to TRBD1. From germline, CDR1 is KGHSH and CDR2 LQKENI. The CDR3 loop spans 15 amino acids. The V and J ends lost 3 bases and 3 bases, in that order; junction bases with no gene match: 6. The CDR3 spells CASSPTTGGDYGYTF. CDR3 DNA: TGTGCCAGCTCACCGACAACAGGGGGTGACTATGGCTACACCTTC.

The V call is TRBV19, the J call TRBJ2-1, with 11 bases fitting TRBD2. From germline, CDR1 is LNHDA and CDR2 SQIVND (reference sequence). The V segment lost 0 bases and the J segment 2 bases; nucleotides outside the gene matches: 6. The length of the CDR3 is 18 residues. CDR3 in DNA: TGTGCCAGTAGTATAGATCAGGGGACTAGCGGCCCCTACAATGAGCAGTTCTTC. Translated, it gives CASSIDQGTSGPYNEQFF. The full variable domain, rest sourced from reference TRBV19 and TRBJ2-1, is DGGITQSPKYLFRKEGQNVTLSCEQNLNHDAMYWYRQDPGQGLRLIYYSQIVNDFQKGDIAEGYSVSREKKESFPLTVTSAQKNPTAFYLCASSIDQGTSGPYNEQFFGPGTRLTVL.

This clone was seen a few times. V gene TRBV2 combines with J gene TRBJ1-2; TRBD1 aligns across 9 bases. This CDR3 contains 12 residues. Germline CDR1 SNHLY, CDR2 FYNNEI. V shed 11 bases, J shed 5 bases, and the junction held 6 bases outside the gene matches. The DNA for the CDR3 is TGTGCCGGCGGACAGGGGAGATATGGCTACACCTTC. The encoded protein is CAGGQGRYGYTF. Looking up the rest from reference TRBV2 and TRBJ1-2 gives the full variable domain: EPEVTQTPSHQVTQMGQEVILRCVPISNHLYFYWYRQILGQKVEFLVSFYNNEISEKSEIFDDQFSVERPDGSNFTLKIRSTKLEDSAMYFCAGGQGRYGYTFGSGTRLTVV.

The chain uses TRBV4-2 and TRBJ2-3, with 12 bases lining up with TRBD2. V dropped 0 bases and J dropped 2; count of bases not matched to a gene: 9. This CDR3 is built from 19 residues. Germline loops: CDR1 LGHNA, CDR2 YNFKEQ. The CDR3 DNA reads TGTGCCAGCAGCCAAGATAGAGTTGGGACTAGCGGGTTCACAGATACGCAGTATTTT. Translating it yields CASSQDRVGTSGFTDTQYF.

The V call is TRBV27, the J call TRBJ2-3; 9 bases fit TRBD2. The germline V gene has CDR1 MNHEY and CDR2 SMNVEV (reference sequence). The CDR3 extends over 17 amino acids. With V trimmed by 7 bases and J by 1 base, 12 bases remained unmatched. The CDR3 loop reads CASKAAGLANGTDTQYF. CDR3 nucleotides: TGTGCCAGCAAAGCAGCGGGACTAGCTAATGGCACAGATACGCAGTATTTT.

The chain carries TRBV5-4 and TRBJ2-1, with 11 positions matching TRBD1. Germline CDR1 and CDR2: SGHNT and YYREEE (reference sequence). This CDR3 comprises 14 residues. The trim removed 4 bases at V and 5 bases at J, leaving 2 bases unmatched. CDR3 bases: TGTGCCAGCAGCCGGGACAGGGGGAACAATGAGCAGTTCTTC. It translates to CASSRDRGNNEQFF.

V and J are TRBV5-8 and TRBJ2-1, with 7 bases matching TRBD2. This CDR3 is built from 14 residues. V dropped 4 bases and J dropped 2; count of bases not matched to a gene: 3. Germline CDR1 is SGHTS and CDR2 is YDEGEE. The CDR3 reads CASSQGLTYNEQFF. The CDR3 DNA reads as TGTGCCAGCAGCCAGGGACTAACCTACAATGAGCAGTTCTTC.

This chain's CDR3 is CASSRGTGVGTGELFF. In DNA form, the CDR3 reads TGTGCCAGCAGCCGCGGAACGGGAGTAGGTACCGGGGAGCTGTTTTTT. The rearrangement links TRBV7-2 to TRBJ2-2; the D gene is possibly TRBD2 (6 bases). The CDR3 sequence is 16 residues long. The germline V gene encodes CDR1 SGHTA and CDR2 FQGNSA. V was clipped by 5 bases and J by 5 bases, with 18 bases between them.

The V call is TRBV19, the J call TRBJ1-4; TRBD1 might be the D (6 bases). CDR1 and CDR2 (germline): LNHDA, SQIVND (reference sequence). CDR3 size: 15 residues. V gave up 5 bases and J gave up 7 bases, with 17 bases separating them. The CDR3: CASSARQDGREKLFF. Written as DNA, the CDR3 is TGTGCCAGTAGTGCCCGACAGGACGGTCGTGAAAAACTGTTTTTT.